A selection of T cell receptor beta chains follows, all from one sample in a study of CD8+ T cells in alopecia areata. Assay used: immunoSEQ multiplex PCR; TCRdb lists only in-frame clones, some missing. The top ten clones hold 0.75% to 0.95% of a sample with about 250,000 clones, roughly 60% of them seen once. The sequenced sample was CD4+ T cells sorted from blood, obtained at approximately week 51, from a patient treated with tofacitinib. These receptors were obtained from a human donor with alopecia areata. CDR3s include the opening cysteine and the closing phenylalanine or tryptophan. D genes are given only for firm matches. Clone size is not always given. Where it is, it says once, few, many or a class for expanded clones.

v_call,clone_size,j_call,d_call,cdr3_nt,cdr3_aa
TRBV20-1,few,TRBJ2-1,.,TGCAGTGCTGTTGGTCCGGGACAGTTCTTC,CSAVGPGQFF
TRBV4-3,.,TRBJ1-2,.,TGCGCCAGCAGCCCTCTTTACTATGGCTACACCTTC,CASSPLYYGYTF
TRBV29-1,.,TRBJ1-2,.,TGCAGCGTTGAAAGGACAAATGGCTACACCTTC,CSVERTNGYTF
TRBV27,.,TRBJ1-6,.,TGTGCCAGCAGTTTAGAAATTAATTCACCCCTCCACTTT,CASSLEINSPLHF
TRBV4-3,.,TRBJ2-6,.,TGCGCCAGCAGCCAAGCTGGGACTGGGGCCAACGTCCTGACTTTC,CASSQAGTGANVLTF
TRBV2,.,TRBJ2-6,.,TGTGCCAGCCAAGGCCCTCCTTACTCTGGGGCCAACGTCCTGACTTTC,CASQGPPYSGANVLTF
TRBV2,.,TRBJ1-1,.,TGTGCCAGCAGCGCAGATATGAACACTGAAGCTTTCTTT,CASSADMNTEAFF
TRBV6-5,.,TRBJ2-7,.,TGTGCCAGCAGTTACTCGGGACAAACATACGAGCAGTACTTC,CASSYSGQTYEQYF
TRBV5-6,.,TRBJ2-7,.,TGTGCCAGCAGCTTCGGGATGGGGGAGCAGTACTTC,CASSFGMGEQYF
TRBV30,.,TRBJ1-1,TRBD1,TGTGGGGGACAGCTGAACACTGAAGCTTTCTTT,CGGQLNTEAFF
TRBV15,.,TRBJ2-5,.,TGTGCCACCAGCCGCACGCGAGTCCAAGAGACCCAGTACTTC,CATSRTRVQETQYF
TRBV30,once,TRBJ1-5,TRBD1,TGTGCCTGGGCACGACAGGGGATTTTAAATCAGCCCCAGCATTTT,CAWARQGILNQPQHF
TRBV4-1,few,TRBJ2-7,.,TGCGCCAGCAGCCAGCACCACCGAGGGACCGGAGCCTACGAGCAGTACTTC,CASSQHHRGTGAYEQYF
TRBV29-1,few,TRBJ1-1,.,TGCAGCGTTGGGACCCCCACTGAAGCTTTCTTT,CSVGTPTEAFF
TRBV7-9,few,TRBJ2-1,.,TGTGCCAGCAGCCCCCGCGGCTCCTACAATGAGCAGTTCTTC,CASSPRGSYNEQFF
TRBV7-9,.,TRBJ2-5,TRBD1,TGTGCCAGCAGAGGGAAGTGGACAGGAGAGACCCAGTACTTC,CASRGKWTGETQYF
TRBV20-1,.,TRBJ2-3,.,TGCAGTGCGGGGGCCTCCGATACGCAGTATTTT,CSAGASDTQYF
TRBV4-1,.,TRBJ2-3,.,TGCGCCAGCAGCCAAGTAGGAACCCCCCGGGATACGCAGTATTTT,CASSQVGTPRDTQYF
TRBV18,few,TRBJ2-4,TRBD1,TGTGCCAGCTCACCCTGGACAGGGGAAAACATTCAGTACTTC,CASSPWTGENIQYF
TRBV25-1,.,TRBJ1-1,.,TGTGCCAGCCGAAAGGCGGGGGGAAACACTGAAGCTTTCTTT,CASRKAGGNTEAFF
TRBV30,.,TRBJ1-2,TRBD1,TGTGCCTGGAGCAAACAGGGGGACTATGGCTACACCTTC,CAWSKQGDYGYTF
TRBV4-2,.,TRBJ2-4,.,TGTGCCAGCAGCCTCGAAGGGCAGGGGGAGGGAGACATTCAGTACTTC,CASSLEGQGEGDIQYF
TRBV29-1,.,TRBJ1-2,.,TGCAGCGTTGGGGCAGGGAATAATGGCTACACCTTC,CSVGAGNNGYTF
TRBV29-1,few,TRBJ1-3,.,TGCAGCGCGTCCAGCACGTCTGGAAACACCATATATTTT,CSASSTSGNTIYF
TRBV29-1,.,TRBJ2-1,.,TGCAGCGTTGAAGGTGGGCGGGACAGTCGATACAATGAGCAGTTCTTC,CSVEGGRDSRYNEQFF
TRBV30,.,TRBJ2-7,TRBD1,TGTGCCTGGAGTGGACAGGGGCGCGGCAACGGGCAGTACTTC,CAWSGQGRGNGQYF
TRBV29-1,.,TRBJ2-7,TRBD1,TGCAGCGTGTTTTGGACAGGGGCGGGCGAGCAGTACTTC,CSVFWTGAGEQYF
TRBV29-1,.,TRBJ2-3,.,TGCAGCGTTGAAGGGGGCGCCGGCACAGATGCGCAGTATTTT,CSVEGGAGTDAQYF
TRBV4-2,.,TRBJ2-7,TRBD1,TGTGCCAGCAGCCCGGACAGGCTCTCCTACGAGCAGTACTTC,CASSPDRLSYEQYF
TRBV2,.,TRBJ2-1,TRBD1,TGTGCCAGCAATAACAGGGGAGAAGGTGAGCAGTTCTTC,CASNNRGEGEQFF
TRBV29-1,.,TRBJ2-1,.,TGCAGCGTTCTGGACCGACTAAGCTCCTACAATGAGCAGTTCTTC,CSVLDRLSSYNEQFF
TRBV30,.,TRBJ1-1,.,TGTGCCTGGAGTGTAAGGGGCAGGGCGAACACTGAAGCTTTCTTT,CAWSVRGRANTEAFF
TRBV5-1,once,TRBJ2-7,.,TGCGCCAGCAGCGGAGATCCCAGGGGAATTATCTACGAGCAGTACTTC,CASSGDPRGIIYEQYF
TRBV30,.,TRBJ1-1,.,TGTGCCTGGTTGGCGGGCCCGAACACTGAAGCTTTCTTT,CAWLAGPNTEAFF
TRBV7-3,few,TRBJ2-5,.,TGTGCCAGCAGCAGGACACCGCAAGAGACCCAGTACTTC,CASSRTPQETQYF
TRBV7-9,few,TRBJ1-2,.,TGTGCCAGCAGCTTCGATAACTATGGCTACACCTTC,CASSFDNYGYTF
TRBV15,few,TRBJ2-4,.,TGTGCCACCAGGGCCGAAAAACTAGCTACCAAAAACATTCAGTACTTC,CATRAEKLATKNIQYF